What follows describes a single T cell receptor beta chain. The data were taken from a study of T cell changes during pregnancy in multiple sclerosis. This table comes from immunoSEQ multiplex PCR, and its TCRdb copy is limited to in-frame clones, with some not included. Of roughly 60,000 clones listed, 93% were seen once; the top ten hold roughly 0.33%. Germline assignment: CDR1 ENHRY and CDR2 SYGVKD. This CDR3 has 14 residues. With 7 bases removed from V and 7 bases from J, the gap between germline ends came to 16 bases. This clonotype was sampled from a female donor with multiple sclerosis, enrolled in a pregnancy study. The chain is built from TRBV10-3 and TRBJ2-2; tentatively, D is TRBD2 (6 bases). The sample consisted of CD4+ T cells from peripheral blood mononuclear cells, taken before pregnancy. This CDR3 reads CAINGLAPHGELFF. The CDR3 coding sequence is TGTGCCATCAACGGCCTAGCGCCCCACGGGGAGCTGTTTTTT.